This T cell receptor (beta chain) was profiled in a study of blood T cells in healthy people across ages. Study-wide results and limits: Changes seen in expanded clonotypes were possibly confounded by donor CMV status left unknown.

At least 5 micrograms of total RNA were extracted per sample. The CDR3 consists of 16 residues. The V gene lost 4 bases and the J gene lost 8 bases, with 23 bases spanning the gap. Germline V gives CDR1 SGHRS, CDR2 YFSETQ. Worth noting for this clonotype: Its specificity is not known.

It was with a sample-barcoded 5' primer and a J-beta primer mix that a second PCR of roughly 7 to 12 cycles was run. Each cDNA molecule received a tag from a template-switch adaptor that had 12 random nucleotides. MiXCR, applied by TCRdb to the 5' RACE reads, yields one record per CDR3 protein. Altogether 870,000 or so distinct CDR3 sequences are present, more than 25% being singletons, with the ten largest covering about 18%. The chain uses TRBV5-1 and TRBJ2-3; D is perhaps TRBD2 (8 bases). Sequenced material: blood. This receptor was identified in a woman older than 75 in good health. The CDR3 DNA sequence: TGCGCCAGCAGCCCGGAGGGGGCGGGGGGACCCAGTACGCAGTATTTT. This encodes CASSPEGAGGPSTQYF. The complete variable domain, with remaining parts taken from reference TRBV5-1 and TRBJ2-3, reads KAGVTQTPRYLIKTRGQQVTLSCSPISGHRSVSWYQQTPGQGLQFLFEYFSETQRNKGNFPGRFSGRQFSNSRSEMNVSTLELGDSALYLCASSPEGAGGPSTQYFGPGTRLTVL.